This passage covers 4 T cell receptor beta chains from one sample sequenced in a study of human T cells and chemical hapten exposure. Extraction of total RNA was performed on unfractionated whole blood. TCRdb reprocessed the 5' RACE reads with MiXCR, giving one entry per CDR3 protein. The data hold 95,000 to 120,000 distinct CDR3 sequences, with approximately 20% observed a single time. The receptors stem from a human donor in good health.

This clonotype has more than one count but fewer than ten. This chain connects TRBV7-9 to TRBJ2-5; no clear D. The CDR3 covers 12 residues. Germline loops: CDR1 SEHNR, CDR2 FQNEAQ (reference sequence). V dropped 4 bases and J dropped 7 bases, with 10 bases sitting between them. The CDR3 coding sequence is TGTGCCAGCAGCTCGATCTGGGCGACCCAGTACTTC. Its protein is CASSSIWATQYF.

V usage is TRBV27 and J usage is TRBJ2-6; D is undetermined. The V and J ends lost 6 bases and 2 bases respectively, with 11 bases between them. CDR3 length: 15 residues. The germline V gene encodes CDR1 MNHEY and CDR2 SMNVEV (reference sequence). Written as DNA, the CDR3 is TGTGCCAGCAGCCCCCTGCCCCCTGGGGCCAACGTCCTGACTTTC. This gives the protein CASSPLPPGANVLTF.

The gene calls are TRBV20-1 and TRBJ2-6; TRBD1 aligns across 9 bases. The ends lost 5 bases at V and 0 bases at J; junction bases unmatched: 11. Germline values: CDR1 DFQATT, CDR2 SNEGSKA (reference sequence). CDR3 length equals 18 residues. CDR3 residues: CSAQWTGDAFSGANVLTF. The CDR3 DNA follows: TGCAGTGCTCAATGGACAGGGGACGCCTTCTCTGGGGCCAACGTCCTGACTTTC.

This clonotype was seen a handful of times. The junction and the germline gene differ at one end; a read error may be behind it. The genes are TRBV7-3 and TRBJ2-7; 7 nucleotides line up with TRBD1. The CDR3 is 15 amino acids. Germline V CDR1 and CDR2: SGHTA, FQGTGA. CDR3 nucleotide sequence: TGTGCAAGCAGCTTAACGGGGACAGCATCCTACGAGCAGTACTTC. Translation: CASSLTGTASYEQYF.